The rows below give T cell receptor beta chains drawn from one sample of a study of human T cells and chemical hapten exposure. In TCRdb, the RACE reads were re-called with MiXCR into one record per CDR3 protein. The table has 190,000 or so distinct CDR3 sequences, approximately 29% seen once. The material sequenced was whole blood, taken in connection with sensitization to the hapten diphenylcyclopropenone (DPC). These receptors were collected from a woman aged 30 to 39 with alopecia areata. Some clones in this sample may be carry-over from other donors' samples. The CDR3 runs from the conserved cysteine through the conserved F or W. A D gene is named only where the DNA matches it firmly. Part of the rows lack a size; the others show once, few, many or a class for expanded clones.

CDR3,DNA,size,V,J,D
CASSSWGRPSSYEQYF,TGTGCCAGCAGTTCCTGGGGACGGCCGAGCTCCTACGAGCAGTACTTC,.,TRBV12-3/TRBV12-4,TRBJ2-7,.
CSAQTGETYGYTF,TGCAGTGCACAGACAGGGGAGACCTATGGCTACACCTTC,.,TRBV20-1,TRBJ1-2,TRBD1
CASSPRLAGVTQYF,TGTGCCAGCAGTCCGCGACTAGCGGGGGTTACGCAGTATTTT,few,TRBV14,TRBJ2-3,TRBD2
CASSFGTAANYGYTF,TGTGCCAGCAGCTTTGGGACAGCCGCTAACTATGGCTACACCTTC,.,TRBV7-9,TRBJ1-2,TRBD1
CASSFFAGEAYEQYF,TGCGCCAGCAGCTTCTTCGCGGGGGAAGCCTACGAGCAGTACTTC,once,TRBV5-1,TRBJ2-7,TRBD2
CSARDPGRGTDTQYF,TGCAGTGCTAGAGACCCCGGCAGGGGCACAGATACGCAGTATTTT,few,TRBV20-1,TRBJ2-3,.
CASSLGFGGDYGSGELFF,TGTGCCAGCAGCTTAGGGTTCGGGGGGGACTATGGATCCGGGGAGCTGTTTTTT,many,TRBV11-2,TRBJ2-2,TRBD2
CASSVLAGGQETQYF,TGCGCCAGCAGTGTTCTAGCGGGAGGGCAAGAGACCCAGTACTTC,.,TRBV10-2,TRBJ2-5,TRBD2
CASSPGTSGSLDNEQFF,TGTGCCAGCTCGCCTGGGACTAGCGGATCCCTAGACAATGAGCAGTTCTTC,.,TRBV18,TRBJ2-1,TRBD2
CASRTGVEIGYTF,TGTGCCAGCAGAACAGGGGTTGAGATTGGCTACACCTTC,.,TRBV28,TRBJ1-2,TRBD1
CASSGDGQNTEAFF,TGTGCCAGCAGCGGAGACGGCCAGAACACTGAAGCTTTCTTT,few,TRBV9,TRBJ1-1,.
CASSQYVGTEAFF,TGCGCCAGCAGCCAATACGTTGGCACTGAAGCTTTCTTT,few,TRBV4-3,TRBJ1-1,.
CASSAHGGQGAFYEQYF,TGTGCCAGCAGTGCCCACGGGGGACAGGGGGCGTTCTACGAGCAGTACTTC,once,TRBV28,TRBJ2-7,TRBD1
CASSSPLPGPQYF,TGTGCCAGCAGTTCTCCCCTCCCGGGACCCCAGTACTTC,.,TRBV12-3/TRBV12-4,TRBJ2-5,.
CSARWDVTYEQYF,TGCAGTGCTAGATGGGACGTTACCTACGAGCAGTACTTC,.,TRBV20-1,TRBJ2-7,.
CASSLGAGGLQPQHF,TGTGCCAGCAGTTTGGGAGCAGGGGGCCTTCAGCCCCAGCATTTT,.,TRBV12-3/TRBV12-4,TRBJ1-5,TRBD1
CASSFVLDVGYTF,TGTGCCAGCAGCTTTGTGTTGGACGTTGGCTACACCTTC,.,TRBV7-9,TRBJ1-2,.
CASSPVEETQYF,TGTGCCAGCTCACCAGTTGAAGAGACCCAGTACTTC,.,TRBV18,TRBJ2-5,.
CASSLSPGGREAFF,TGTGCCAGCAGCCTTTCTCCGGGAGGCAGGGAAGCTTTCTTT,.,TRBV7-2,TRBJ1-1,.
CASSLVIVTSGSYEQYF,TGTGCCAGCAGCTTAGTTATAGTAACTAGCGGGAGCTACGAGCAGTACTTC,.,TRBV7-2,TRBJ2-7,TRBD2
CASSLDPIATNEKLFF,TGCGCCAGCAGCTTGGACCCGATTGCAACTAATGAAAAACTGTTTTTT,many,TRBV5-1,TRBJ1-4,.
CASSFRGAYGNTIYF,TGTGCCAGCAGTTTCCGGGGGGCGTATGGAAACACCATATATTTT,.,TRBV28,TRBJ1-3,.
CASSLEGTGEAFF,TGTGCCAGCAGCTTAGAGGGGACAGGGGAAGCTTTCTTT,.,TRBV7-2,TRBJ1-1,TRBD1
CASSLAGIQETQYF,TGCGCCAGCAGCTTGGCGGGCATCCAAGAGACCCAGTACTTC,.,TRBV5-1,TRBJ2-5,.
CSVGGRGTSGRGAYNEQFF,TGCAGCGTTGGGGGTAGGGGGACTAGCGGGAGGGGAGCCTACAATGAGCAGTTCTTC,.,TRBV29-1,TRBJ2-1,TRBD2
CSVEEGHGSSLLFF,TGCAGCGTTGAAGAGGGGCACGGGTCCTCCTTGCTGTTTTTT,.,TRBV29-1,TRBJ1-4,.
CASSYPTGGGYGYTF,TGTGCCAGCAGTTACCCGACAGGGGGCGGGTATGGCTACACCTTC,few,TRBV6-6,TRBJ1-2,TRBD1
CASSFLAGVDNEQFF,TGTGCCAGCAGCTTCCTAGCGGGGGTAGATAATGAGCAGTTCTTC,.,TRBV7-2,TRBJ2-1,TRBD2
CASSLEQGPYNEQFF,TGTGCCAGCAGCCTTGAACAGGGGCCGTACAATGAGCAGTTCTTC,.,TRBV11-2,TRBJ2-1,TRBD1